The T cell receptor beta chain under discussion was sequenced for a study of T cells expressing NK-cell markers. Study details: Of eight sequenced donors, seven were HCMV-seropositive and one HCMV-seronegative.

In regard to this clonotype: The antigen is undetermined.

TCRdb re-analyzed the 5' RACE reads; it lists each CDR3 protein once, without DNA. The data include around 100,000 distinct CDR3 sequences; the top ten clones carry around 20%. CDR1 is MNHEY, CDR2 SVGAGI, per germline. This CDR3 has 16 amino acids. Study observations and caveats: The dominant NKG2C+ clonotypes represented about 1.0-7.5% of CD8+ T cells in 6 or 7 donors. The same clonotypes also predominated in the CD3+CD56-NKG2C+ fraction of a few donors.

This sequence was found in a woman aged 18-69 years in good health. The sample comprised blood T cells: a sorted CD56 or NKG2C T cell subset, CD4+ or CD8+ T cells, or bulk PBMC T cells (not recorded which). The chain links TRBV6-5 to TRBJ2-3; TCRdb's D call of TRBD1 is untestable without DNA. The CDR3 region is CASSSLWTASTDTQYF.